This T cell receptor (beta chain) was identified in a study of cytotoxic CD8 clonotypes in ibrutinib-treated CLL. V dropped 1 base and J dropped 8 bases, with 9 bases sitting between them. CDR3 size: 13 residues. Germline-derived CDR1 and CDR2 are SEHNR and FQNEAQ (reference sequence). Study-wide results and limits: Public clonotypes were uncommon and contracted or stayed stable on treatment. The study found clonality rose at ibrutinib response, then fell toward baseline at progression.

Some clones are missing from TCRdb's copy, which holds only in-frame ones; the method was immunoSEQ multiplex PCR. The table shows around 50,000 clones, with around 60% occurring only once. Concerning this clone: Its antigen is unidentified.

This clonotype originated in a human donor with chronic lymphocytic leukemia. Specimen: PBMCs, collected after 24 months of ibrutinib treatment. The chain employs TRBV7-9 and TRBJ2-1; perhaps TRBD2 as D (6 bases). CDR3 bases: TGTGCCAGCAGCTTAGTTTCGGGGGATGAGCAGTTCTTC. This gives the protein CASSLVSGDEQFF.